Below, one TCR beta chain is given with its context. These data come from a study of blood T cell repertoires in COVID-19. The V gene lost 5 bases and the J gene lost 1 base, with 12 bases spanning the gap. This CDR3 has 15 residues. Germline V lookup: CDR1 MGHRA, CDR2 YSYEKL. Using immunoSEQ multiplex PCR, the repertoire was profiled, and TCRdb retains in-frame clones only, with some absent. This sample yields 240,000 or so clones, of which roughly nine tenths are seen a single time; 7.2% belongs to the top ten. The genes are TRBV4-1 and TRBJ1-5, with D tentatively TRBD1 (5 bases). Sequenced sample: peripheral blood. This receptor was identified in a man aged 55-75 years who had recovered from COVID-19. CDR3 nucleotide sequence: TGCGCCAGCAGCTCCACAGGTGGAAGCAATCAGCCCCAGCATTTT. This encodes CASSSTGGSNQPQHF.